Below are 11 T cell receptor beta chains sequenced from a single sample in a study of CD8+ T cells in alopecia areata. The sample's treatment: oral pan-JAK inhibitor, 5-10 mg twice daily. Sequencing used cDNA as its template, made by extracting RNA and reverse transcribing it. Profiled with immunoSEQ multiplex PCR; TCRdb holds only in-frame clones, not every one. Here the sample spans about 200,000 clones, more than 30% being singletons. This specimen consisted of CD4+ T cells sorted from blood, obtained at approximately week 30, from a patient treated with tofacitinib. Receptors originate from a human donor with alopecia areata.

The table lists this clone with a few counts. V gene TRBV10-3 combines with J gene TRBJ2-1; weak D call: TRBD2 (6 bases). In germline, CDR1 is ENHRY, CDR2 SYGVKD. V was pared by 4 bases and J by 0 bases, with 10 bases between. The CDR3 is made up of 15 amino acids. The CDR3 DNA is TGTGCCATCAGTGGGGCGGGAACCTCCTACAATGAGCAGTTCTTC. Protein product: CAISGAGTSYNEQFF.

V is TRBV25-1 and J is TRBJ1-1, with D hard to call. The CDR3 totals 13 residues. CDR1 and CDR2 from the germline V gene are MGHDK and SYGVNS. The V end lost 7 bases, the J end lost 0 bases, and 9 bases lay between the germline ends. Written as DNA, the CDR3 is TGTGCCAGCACCCAGAGGCTGAACACTGAAGCTTTCTTT. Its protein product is CASTQRLNTEAFF. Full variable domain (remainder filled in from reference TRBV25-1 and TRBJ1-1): EADIYQTPRYLVIGTGKKITLECSQTMGHDKMYWYQQDPGMELHLIHYSYGVNSTEKGDLSSESTVSRIRTEHFPLTLESARPSHTSQYLCASTQRLNTEAFFGQGTRLTVV.

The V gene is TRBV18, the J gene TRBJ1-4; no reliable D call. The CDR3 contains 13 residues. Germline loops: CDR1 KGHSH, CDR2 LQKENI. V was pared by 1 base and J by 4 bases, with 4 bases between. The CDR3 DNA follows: TGTGCCAGCTCACCACAGGGTAATGAAAAACTGTTTTTT. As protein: CASSPQGNEKLFF.

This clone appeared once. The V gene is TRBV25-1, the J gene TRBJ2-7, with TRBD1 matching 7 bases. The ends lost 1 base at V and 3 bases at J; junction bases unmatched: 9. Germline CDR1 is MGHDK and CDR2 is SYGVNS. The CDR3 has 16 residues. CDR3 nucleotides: TGTGCCAGCAGTGAATCGGACCTAAACAGGGGCTACGAGCAGTACTTC. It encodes CASSESDLNRGYEQYF.

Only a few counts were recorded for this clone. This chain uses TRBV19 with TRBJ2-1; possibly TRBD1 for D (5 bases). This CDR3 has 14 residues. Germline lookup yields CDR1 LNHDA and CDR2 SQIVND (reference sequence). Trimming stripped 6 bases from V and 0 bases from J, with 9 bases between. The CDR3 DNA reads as TGTGCCAGTAGGGAAGGGGTCTCCTACAATGAGCAGTTCTTC. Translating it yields CASREGVSYNEQFF. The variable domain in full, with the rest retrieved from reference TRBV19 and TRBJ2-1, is DGGITQSPKYLFRKEGQNVTLSCEQNLNHDAMYWYRQDPGQGLRLIYYSQIVNDFQKGDIAEGYSVSREKKESFPLTVTSAQKNPTAFYLCASREGVSYNEQFFGPGTRLTVL.

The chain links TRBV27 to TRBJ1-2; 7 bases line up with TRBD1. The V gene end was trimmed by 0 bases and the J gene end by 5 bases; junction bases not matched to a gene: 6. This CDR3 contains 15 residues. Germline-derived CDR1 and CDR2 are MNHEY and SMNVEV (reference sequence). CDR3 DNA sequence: TGTGCCAGCAGTTTATCGAAAGGGGGCTTGTATGGCTACACCTTC. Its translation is CASSLSKGGLYGYTF.

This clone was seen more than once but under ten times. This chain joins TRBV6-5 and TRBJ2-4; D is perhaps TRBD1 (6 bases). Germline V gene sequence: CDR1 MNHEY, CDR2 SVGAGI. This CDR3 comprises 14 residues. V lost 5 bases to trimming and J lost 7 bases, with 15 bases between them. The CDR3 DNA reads TGTGCCAGCAGTGTCCAGGGGACGAGGAACATTCAGTACTTC. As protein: CASSVQGTRNIQYF.

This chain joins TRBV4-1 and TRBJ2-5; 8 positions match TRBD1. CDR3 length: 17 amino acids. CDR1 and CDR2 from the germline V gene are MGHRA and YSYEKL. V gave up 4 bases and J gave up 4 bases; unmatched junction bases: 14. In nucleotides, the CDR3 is TGCGCCAGCAGCCCCTCACCTACAGGGGGATGGGGAGAGACCCAGTACTTC. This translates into CASSPSPTGGWGETQYF.

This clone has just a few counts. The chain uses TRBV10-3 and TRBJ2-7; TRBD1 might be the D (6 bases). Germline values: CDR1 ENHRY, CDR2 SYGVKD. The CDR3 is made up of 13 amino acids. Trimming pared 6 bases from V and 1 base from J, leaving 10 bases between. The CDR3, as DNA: TGTGCCATCAGGCTGACAGGTTCCTACGAGCAGTACTTC. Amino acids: CAIRLTGSYEQYF.

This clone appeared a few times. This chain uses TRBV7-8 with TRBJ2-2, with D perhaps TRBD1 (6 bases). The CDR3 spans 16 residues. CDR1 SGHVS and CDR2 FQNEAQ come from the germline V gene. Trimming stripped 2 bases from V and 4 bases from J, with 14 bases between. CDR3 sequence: CASSLRRQGPTGELFF. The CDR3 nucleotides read TGTGCCAGCAGCTTAAGGAGGCAGGGGCCCACCGGGGAGCTGTTTTTT.

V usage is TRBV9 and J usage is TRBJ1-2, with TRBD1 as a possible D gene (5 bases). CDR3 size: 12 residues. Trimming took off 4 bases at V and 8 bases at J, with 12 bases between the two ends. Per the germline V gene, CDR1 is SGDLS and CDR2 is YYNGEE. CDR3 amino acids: CASSPRTPGYTF. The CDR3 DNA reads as TGTGCCAGCAGCCCTAGGACACCCGGCTACACCTTC.